The 12 T cell receptor beta chains presented below share a single source sample, sequenced in a study of T cell clonotyping in hematopoietic cell transplantation. Libraries were prepared by immunoSEQ multiplex PCR; TCRdb keeps only in-frame clonotypes and omits some of them. The sample consists of about 70,000 clones, just under 95% of them appearing once. Material: peripheral blood mononuclear cells. Receptors were obtained from a man aged 45 to 65 in good health. Some clones in this sample may be carry-over from other donors' samples.

This clone has a single count. The V call is TRBV7-2, the J call TRBJ2-1, with a tentative D call TRBD2 (6 bases). The CDR3 contains 13 residues. V lost 5 bases and J lost 10, with 15 bases in between. Germline values: CDR1 SGHTA, CDR2 FQGNSA. CDR3 nucleotides: TGTGCCAGCAGCGAGGGGACTTTCCTAGAGCAGTTCTTC. This sequence encodes CASSEGTFLEQFF. Together with reference TRBV7-2 and TRBJ2-1, the CDR3 gives the full variable domain: GAGVSQSPSNKVTEKGKDVELRCDPISGHTALYWYRQSLGQGLEFLIYFQGNSAPDKSGLPSDRFSAERTGGSVSTLTIQRTQQEDSAVYLCASSEGTFLEQFFGPGTRLTVL.

The CDR3 DNA reads TGCAGCGCCATTTACTCCGGGGGTTCTGAAGCTTTCTTT. Residues: CSAIYSGGSEAFF. This chain links TRBV29-1 with TRBJ1-1; a possible D gene is TRBD1 (5 bases). V lost 7 bases to trimming and J lost 6 bases, with 18 bases between them. CDR1 SQVTM and CDR2 ANQGSEA come from the germline V gene. The CDR3 is 13 amino acids.

The V and J genes are TRBV6-5 and TRBJ1-4; D not resolved. V was cut by 4 bases and J by 5 bases, with 11 bases left in between. The CDR3 spans 14 residues. Germline-derived CDR1 and CDR2 are MNHEY and SVGAGI. The CDR3 nucleotides are TGTGCCAGCAGTTCCGGGGTCCGGAATGAAAAACTGTTTTTT. Translating it yields CASSSGVRNEKLFF.

This sequence joins TRBV5-4 and TRBJ2-7; D is ambiguous. V was shortened by 5 bases and J by 5 bases, with 14 bases between the two germline ends. This CDR3 spans 13 amino acids. Germline V CDR1 and CDR2: SGHNT, YYREEE (reference sequence). CDR3 DNA sequence: TGTGCCAGCAGAGGGCCTCGGTGGGACGAGCAGTACTTC. It translates to CASRGPRWDEQYF. The complete variable domain, with remaining parts taken from reference TRBV5-4 and TRBJ2-7, reads ETGVTQSPTHLIKTRGQQVTLRCSSQSGHNTVSWYQQALGQGPQFIFQYYREEENGRGNFPPRFSGLQFPNYSSELNVNALELDDSALYLCASRGPRWDEQYFGPGTRLTVT.

The chain is built from TRBV5-1 and TRBJ1-2; 7 bases fit TRBD1. The trim removed 3 bases at V and 5 bases at J, leaving 4 bases unmatched. Germline lookup yields CDR1 SGHRS and CDR2 YFSETQ. There are 13 residues in the CDR3. CDR3 sequence (DNA): TGCGCCAGCAGCTCCGGACAGGATTATGGCTACACCTTC. As protein: CASSSGQDYGYTF.

V gene TRBV28 combines with J gene TRBJ2-7, with D perhaps given as TRBD1 or TRBD2 (5 bases each). Germline V lookup: CDR1 MDHEN, CDR2 SYDVKM. The CDR3 is 17 residues long. Between the trimmed V and J ends, which lost 2 bases and 0 bases, there was a span of 17 bases. CDR3 nucleotides: TGTGCCAGCAGTTTAAGGCGGAGGACGGGACCCTCCTACGAGCAGTACTTC. This translates into CASSLRRRTGPSYEQYF.

The chain is built from TRBV28 and TRBJ2-7; tentatively, D is TRBD1 or TRBD2 (5 bases each). The CDR3 length is 14 residues. Trimming stripped 7 bases from V and 1 base from J, with 14 bases between. The germline CDR1 and CDR2 sequences are MDHEN and SYDVKM. CDR3 nucleotide sequence: TGTGCCAGCACCCCCGGGACGTTTTCCTACGAGCAGTACTTC. Residues: CASTPGTFSYEQYF. Variable domain in full (rest from reference TRBV28 and TRBJ2-7): DVKVTQSSRYLVKRTGEKVFLECVQDMDHENMFWYRQDPGLGLRLIYFSYDVKMKEKGDIPEGYSVSREKKERFSLILESASTNQTSMYLCASTPGTFSYEQYFGPGTRLTVT.

The genes are TRBV7-9 and TRBJ1-3; D gene unclear. The V end was cut by 5 bases, the J end by 0 bases, with 11 bases between. CDR1 SEHNR and CDR2 FQNEAQ come from the germline V gene (reference sequence). This CDR3 spans 15 amino acids. The CDR3 reads CASSAVSSSGNTIYF. DNA of the CDR3: TGTGCCAGCAGCGCGGTGTCCAGCTCTGGAAACACCATATATTTT.

The genes are TRBV2 and TRBJ2-2; D is uncertain. Germline V lookup: CDR1 SNHLY, CDR2 FYNNEI. The CDR3 extends over 14 amino acids. Trimming left V 8 bases short and J 4 bases short, with 14 bases between. CDR3 DNA: TGTGCCAGCTCAATAGGCCCGGGCACCGGGGAGCTGTTTTTT. Translation: CASSIGPGTGELFF.

The J gene is TRBJ2-7, the V gene TRBV28, with 11 positions matching TRBD2. J was trimmed by 3 bases and V by 3 bases; bases with no gene match: 4. This CDR3 has 15 residues. Germline V gene lookup returns CDR1 MDHEN and CDR2 SYDVKM. CDR3 nucleotides: TGTGCCAGCAGTTTTACTAGCGGGGGTATCTACGAGCAGTACTTC. This gives the protein CASSFTSGGIYEQYF.

The chain couples TRBV7-2 to TRBJ1-1, with D unresolved. Deletions cut 6 bases from V and 11 bases from J, with 13 bases between. Germline V gene data show CDR1 as SGHTA and CDR2 as FQGNSA. This CDR3 is built from 11 residues. The DNA of the CDR3 is TGTGCCAGCAGGACGACACCGGAGGCTTTCTTT. Its protein product is CASRTTPEAFF.

This chain connects TRBV14 to TRBJ2-7; the D gene is possibly TRBD1 (5 bases). This CDR3 has 15 amino acids. Germline CDR1 and CDR2: SGHDN and FVKESK. V was pared by 4 bases and J by 4 bases, with 17 bases between. The CDR3 sequence is CASSLPNTGPYEQYF. The CDR3, as DNA: TGTGCCAGCAGCCTCCCCAATACAGGCCCGTACGAGCAGTACTTC.